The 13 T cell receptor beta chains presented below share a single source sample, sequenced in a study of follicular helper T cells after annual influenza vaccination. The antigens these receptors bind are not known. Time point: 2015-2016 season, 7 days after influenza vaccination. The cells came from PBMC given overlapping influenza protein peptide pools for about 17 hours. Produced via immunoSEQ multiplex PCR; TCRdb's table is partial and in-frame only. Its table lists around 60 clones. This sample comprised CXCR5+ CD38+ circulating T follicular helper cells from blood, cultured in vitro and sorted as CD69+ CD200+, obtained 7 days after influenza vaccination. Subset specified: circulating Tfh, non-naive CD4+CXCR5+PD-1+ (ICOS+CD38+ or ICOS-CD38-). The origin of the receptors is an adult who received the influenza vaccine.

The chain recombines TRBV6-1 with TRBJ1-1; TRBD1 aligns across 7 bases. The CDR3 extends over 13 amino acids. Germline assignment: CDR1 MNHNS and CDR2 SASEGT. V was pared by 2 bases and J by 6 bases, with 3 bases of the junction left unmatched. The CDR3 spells CASSERQGSEAFF. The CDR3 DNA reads TGTGCCAGCAGTGAACGACAGGGCTCTGAAGCTTTCTTT.

CDR3 residues: CASSGAGNTIYF. The CDR3 nucleotides read TGTGCCAGTTCAGGGGCTGGAAACACCATATATTTT. The rearrangement uses TRBV6-6 and TRBJ1-3; maybe TRBD1 (6 bases). Trimming removed 9 bases from V and 2 bases from J, with 8 bases in between. The CDR3 has 12 residues. Looked up from germline, CDR1 is MNHNY and CDR2 is SVGAGI (reference sequence).

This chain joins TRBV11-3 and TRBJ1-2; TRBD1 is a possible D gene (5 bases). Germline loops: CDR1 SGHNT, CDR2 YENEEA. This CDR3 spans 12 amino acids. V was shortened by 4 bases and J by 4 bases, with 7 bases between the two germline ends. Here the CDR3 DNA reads TGTGCCAGCAGCTCAGGGTTCTATGGCTACACCTTC. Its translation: CASSSGFYGYTF.

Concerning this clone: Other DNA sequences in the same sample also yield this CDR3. The CDR3 nucleotides are TGCGCCAGCAGCCAAGAAAGGGGGCGGGGGGGGTCACGGGATAACGAAAAACTGTTTTTT. It is translated as CASSQERGRGGSRDNEKLFF. The chain uses TRBV4-1 and TRBJ1-4, with 7 bases that match TRBD1. From germline, CDR1 is MGHRA and CDR2 YSYEKL. This CDR3 is 20 amino acids long. V trimming: 0 bases; J trimming: 8 bases; junction bases outside the gene matches: 21.

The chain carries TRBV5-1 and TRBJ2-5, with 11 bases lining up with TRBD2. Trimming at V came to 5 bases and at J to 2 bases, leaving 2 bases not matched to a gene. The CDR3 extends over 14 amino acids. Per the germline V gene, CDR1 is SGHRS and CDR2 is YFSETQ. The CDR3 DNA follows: TGCGCCAGCAGACGGACTAGCGGGCAAGAGACCCAGTACTTC. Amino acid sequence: CASRRTSGQETQYF.

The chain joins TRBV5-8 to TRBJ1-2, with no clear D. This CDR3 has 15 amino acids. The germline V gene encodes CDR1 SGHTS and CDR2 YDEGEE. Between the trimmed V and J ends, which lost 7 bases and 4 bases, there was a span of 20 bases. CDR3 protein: CASVLDPRKTYGYTF. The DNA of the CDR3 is TGTGCCAGCGTCTTGGATCCACGAAAGACCTATGGCTACACCTTC.

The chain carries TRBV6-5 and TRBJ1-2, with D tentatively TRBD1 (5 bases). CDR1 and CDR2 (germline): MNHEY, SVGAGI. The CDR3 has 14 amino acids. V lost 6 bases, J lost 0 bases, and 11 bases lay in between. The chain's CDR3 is CASRPGTANYGYTF. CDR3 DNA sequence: TGTGCCAGCAGACCTGGGACGGCTAACTATGGCTACACCTTC.

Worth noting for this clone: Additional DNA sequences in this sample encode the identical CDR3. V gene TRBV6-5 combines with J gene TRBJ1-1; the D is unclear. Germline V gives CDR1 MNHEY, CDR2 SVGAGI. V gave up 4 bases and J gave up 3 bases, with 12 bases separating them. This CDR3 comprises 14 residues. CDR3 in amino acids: CASSSVYRDTEAFF. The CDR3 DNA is TGTGCCAGCAGTTCTGTGTATCGGGACACTGAAGCTTTCTTT.

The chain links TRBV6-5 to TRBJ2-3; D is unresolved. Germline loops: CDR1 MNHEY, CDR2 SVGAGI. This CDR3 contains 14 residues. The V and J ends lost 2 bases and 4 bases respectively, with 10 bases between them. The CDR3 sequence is CASSYDLGSDTQYF. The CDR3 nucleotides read TGTGCCAGCAGTTACGATCTGGGATCAGATACGCAGTATTTT.

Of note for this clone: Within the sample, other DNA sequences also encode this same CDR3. CDR3 nucleotides: TGCGCCAGCAGCCAAGAAAGGGGTCGGGGGGGGTCACGGGATAACGAAAAACTGTTTTTT. Translating it yields CASSQERGRGGSRDNEKLFF. The genes are TRBV4-1 and TRBJ1-4, with D possibly matching TRBD1 (5 bases). V was clipped by 0 bases and J by 8 bases, with 28 bases between them. The CDR3 has 20 amino acids. Germline values: CDR1 MGHRA, CDR2 YSYEKL.

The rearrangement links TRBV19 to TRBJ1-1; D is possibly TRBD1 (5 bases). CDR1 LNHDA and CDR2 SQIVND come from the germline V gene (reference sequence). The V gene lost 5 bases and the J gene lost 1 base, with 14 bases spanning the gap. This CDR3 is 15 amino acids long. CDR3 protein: CASSSGRGWNTEAFF. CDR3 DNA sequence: TGTGCCAGTAGTTCCGGCCGGGGGTGGAACACTGAAGCTTTCTTT.

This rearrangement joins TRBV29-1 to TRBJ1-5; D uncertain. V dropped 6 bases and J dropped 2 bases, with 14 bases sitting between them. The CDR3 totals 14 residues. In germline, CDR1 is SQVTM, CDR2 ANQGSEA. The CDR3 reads CSVAGSSGNQPQHF. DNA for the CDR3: TGCAGCGTAGCGGGATCCTCGGGCAATCAGCCCCAGCATTTT.

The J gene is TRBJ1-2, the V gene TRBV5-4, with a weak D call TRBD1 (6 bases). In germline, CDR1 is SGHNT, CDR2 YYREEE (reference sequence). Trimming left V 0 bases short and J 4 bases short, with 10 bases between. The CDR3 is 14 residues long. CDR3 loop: CASSLDQGSYGYTF. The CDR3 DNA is TGTGCCAGCAGCTTGGACCAGGGGTCCTATGGCTACACCTTC.